This T cell receptor beta chain was identified in a study of T cell clones after liver transplantation (dated by TCRdb to between 2018 and 2020). About the full investigation: The samples were obtained from ITN030ST, a randomized trial that attempted immunosuppression withdrawal within 2 years after liver transplantation. Three of the eight recipients were HCV-positive; the others were transplanted for non-autoimmune, non-viral indications. Blood samples were collected pre-transplant, pre-randomization before withdrawal, and post-randomization after either complete withdrawal or failed withdrawal. Donor-reactive T cell clones were identified using TCRbeta sequencing after a pre-transplant mixed lymphocyte reaction and were then followed in post-transplant blood. Third party-reactive TCRbeta sequences were also identified from pre-transplant MLRs to serve as an antigen-independent comparator for donor-reactive sequences. Tolerance meant complete immunosuppression withdrawal for at least one year without liver enzymes rising beyond twice the upper limit of normal. No induction therapy was given to the subjects, and standard immunosuppression was administered until randomization at 12-24 months post-transplant. The study cohort included 8 liver transplant recipients, of whom 3 were classified as tolerant and 5 as non-tolerant. The study at large found these results: After accounting for repertoire turnover, donor-reactive detection was significantly reduced in 7 of 8 subjects for CD4 and 8 of 8 for CD8. Since no allograft tissue specimens were available, donor-reactive T cells may have migrated into the graft instead of being deleted. The decline in donor-reactive sequences exceeded the decline in third party-reactive sequences, suggesting partial antigen-specific deletion that was unrelated to withdrawal success. In 5 of 8 subjects, circulating donor-reactive CD4 TCRbeta sequences decreased significantly after transplant, regardless of tolerance or HCV status. Low numbers of available donor cells limited the measurable donor-reactive repertoire in a couple of subjects. Conclusions were preliminary, limited by small, heterogeneous patient numbers and non-standardized post-transplant time points.

Frozen genomic DNA underwent high-throughput TCRbeta CDR3 sequencing by immunoSEQ, including PCR amplification, mapping, bias correction and internal controls. Regarding the original processing steps: Only productive rearrangements were retained, with each unique TCRbeta sequence defined by its CDR3 nucleotide sequence together with its V and J gene. For classification of a sequence as donor-reactive, at least 5-fold expansion in CFSE-low cells relative to unstimulated pre-transplant cells and a frequency of at least 0.01% were required. Per-subject minimum frequency thresholds, based on the lowest-template unstimulated sample, ensured at least 90% detection power. Jensen-Shannon divergence between the top 1000 TCRbeta sequences post- versus pre-transplant served as the measure of repertoire turnover. Changes in detection of donor-reactive sequences were tested with two-sided Fisher's exact tests. Sourced from immuneACCESS, this table was stored by TCRdb with only in-frame sequences that have V and J called. A share of the clones is absent; for the studies checked, an unresolved V gene accounts for under half, and the remainder has no known explanation. The DNA was the basis for D and trimming; V, J and clone size are from that table. This sample gives 50,000 or so clones in total; 70% to 75% of them show up just once. 9.5% to 10% of the sample is taken by the ten largest.

Thawed unstimulated PBMCs were stained for CD3, CD4 and CD8 and FACS-sorted into CD3+CD4+ and CD3+CD8+ populations. All 8 studied subjects were randomized to withdrawal of immunosuppression. The Qiagen DNeasy Blood and Tissue Kit was used for genomic DNA isolation. In the case of this clone: This clone's antigen is unknown. No clone much larger than this one lies a single base away; base qualities are absent.

This sequence originates from a human patient who received a liver transplant. Post transplant, some T cells may arise from the graft donor. The starting material was CD4+ T cells from blood, obtained 54 months after liver transplant.

The CDR3: CASSFGQTDEKLFF. The DNA sequence is given as TGTGCCAGCAGTTTCGGACAGACCGATGAAAAACTGTTTTTT. The V and J genes are TRBV6-5 and TRBJ1-4, and the D gene may be TRBD1, 6 bases matching. Reading from cysteine to phenylalanine, the CDR3 counts 14 amino acids. Only CDR3 DNA remains: 42 bases, in frame from the first base. As encoded in the germline V gene, CDR1 is MNHEY while CDR2 is SVGAGI. V is pared back by 4 bases and J by 6 bases, with 12 bases lying between the germline termini.